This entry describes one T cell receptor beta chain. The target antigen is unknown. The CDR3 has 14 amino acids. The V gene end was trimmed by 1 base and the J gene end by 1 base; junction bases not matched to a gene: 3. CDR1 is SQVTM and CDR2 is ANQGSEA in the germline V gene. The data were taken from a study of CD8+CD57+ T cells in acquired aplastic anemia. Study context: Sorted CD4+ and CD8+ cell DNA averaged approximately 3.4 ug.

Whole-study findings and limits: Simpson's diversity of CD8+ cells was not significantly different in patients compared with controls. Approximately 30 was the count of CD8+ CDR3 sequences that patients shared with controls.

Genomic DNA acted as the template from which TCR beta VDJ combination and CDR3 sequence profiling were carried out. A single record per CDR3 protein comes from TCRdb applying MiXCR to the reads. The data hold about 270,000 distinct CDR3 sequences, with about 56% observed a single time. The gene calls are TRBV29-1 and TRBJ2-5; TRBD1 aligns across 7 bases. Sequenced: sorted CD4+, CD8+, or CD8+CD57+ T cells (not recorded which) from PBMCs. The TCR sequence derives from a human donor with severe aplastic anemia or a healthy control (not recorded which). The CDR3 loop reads CSVEGGTVQETQYF. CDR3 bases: TGCAGCGTTGAAGGGGGGACAGTCCAAGAGACCCAGTACTTC.